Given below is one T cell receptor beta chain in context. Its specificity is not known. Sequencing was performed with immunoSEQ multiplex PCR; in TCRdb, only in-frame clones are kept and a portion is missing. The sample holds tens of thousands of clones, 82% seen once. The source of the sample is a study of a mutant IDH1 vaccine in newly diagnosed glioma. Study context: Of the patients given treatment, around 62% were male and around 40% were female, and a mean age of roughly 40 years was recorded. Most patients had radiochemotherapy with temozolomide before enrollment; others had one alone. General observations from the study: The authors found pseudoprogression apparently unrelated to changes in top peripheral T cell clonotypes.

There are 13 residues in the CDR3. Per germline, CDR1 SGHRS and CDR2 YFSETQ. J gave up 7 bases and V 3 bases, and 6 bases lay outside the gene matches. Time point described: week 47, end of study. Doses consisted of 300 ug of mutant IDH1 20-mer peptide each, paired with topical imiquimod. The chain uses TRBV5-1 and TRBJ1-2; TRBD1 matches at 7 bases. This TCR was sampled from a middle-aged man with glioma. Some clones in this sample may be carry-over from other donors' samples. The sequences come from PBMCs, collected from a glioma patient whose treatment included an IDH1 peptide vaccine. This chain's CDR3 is CASSWGDSPGYTF. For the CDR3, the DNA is TGCGCCAGCAGCTGGGGGGACAGTCCTGGCTACACCTTC. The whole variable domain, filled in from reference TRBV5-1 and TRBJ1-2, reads KAGVTQTPRYLIKTRGQQVTLSCSPISGHRSVSWYQQTPGQGLQFLFEYFSETQRNKGNFPGRFSGRQFSNSRSEMNVSTLELGDSALYLCASSWGDSPGYTFGSGTRLTVV.